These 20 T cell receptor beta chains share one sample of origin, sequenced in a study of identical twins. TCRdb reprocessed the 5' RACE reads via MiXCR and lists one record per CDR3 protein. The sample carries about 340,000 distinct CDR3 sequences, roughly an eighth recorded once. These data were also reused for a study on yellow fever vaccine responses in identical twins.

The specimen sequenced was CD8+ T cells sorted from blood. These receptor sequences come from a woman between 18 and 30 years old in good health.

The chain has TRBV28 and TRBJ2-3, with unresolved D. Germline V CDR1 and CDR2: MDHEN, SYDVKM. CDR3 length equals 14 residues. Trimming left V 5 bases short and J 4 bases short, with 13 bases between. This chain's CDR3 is CASSPVLSPDTQYF. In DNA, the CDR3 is TGTGCCAGCAGTCCGGTTTTGAGCCCAGATACGCAGTATTTT.

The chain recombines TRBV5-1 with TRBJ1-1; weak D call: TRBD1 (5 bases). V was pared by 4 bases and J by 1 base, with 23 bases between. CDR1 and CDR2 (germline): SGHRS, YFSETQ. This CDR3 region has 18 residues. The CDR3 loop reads CASSPARALVGSNTEAFF. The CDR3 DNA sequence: TGCGCCAGCAGCCCTGCCAGGGCGCTCGTAGGGTCGAACACTGAAGCTTTCTTT.

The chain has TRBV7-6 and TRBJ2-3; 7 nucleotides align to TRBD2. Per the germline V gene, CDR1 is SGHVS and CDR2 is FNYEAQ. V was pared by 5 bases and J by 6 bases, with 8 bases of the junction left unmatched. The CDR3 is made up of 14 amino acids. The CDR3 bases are TGTGCCAGCAGCCTTCCTGGGACTACCGATACGCAGTATTTT. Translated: CASSLPGTTDTQYF. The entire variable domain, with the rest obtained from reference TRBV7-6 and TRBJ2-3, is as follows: GAGVSQSPRYKVTKRGQDVALRCDPISGHVSLYWYRQALGQGPEFLTYFNYEAQQDKSGLPNDRFSAERPEGSISTLTIQRTEQRDSAMYRCASSLPGTTDTQYFGPGTRLTVL.

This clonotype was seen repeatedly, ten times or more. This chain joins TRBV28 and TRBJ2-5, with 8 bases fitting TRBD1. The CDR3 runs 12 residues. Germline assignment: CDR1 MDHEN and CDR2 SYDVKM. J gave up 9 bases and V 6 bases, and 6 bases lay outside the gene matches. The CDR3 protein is CASRSTGEAQYF. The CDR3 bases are TGTGCCAGCAGGTCGACAGGGGAAGCCCAGTACTTC.

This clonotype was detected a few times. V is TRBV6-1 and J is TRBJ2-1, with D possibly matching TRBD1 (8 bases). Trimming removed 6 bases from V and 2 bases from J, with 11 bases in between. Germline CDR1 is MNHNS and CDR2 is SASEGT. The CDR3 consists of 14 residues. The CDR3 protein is CASRQGGTYNEQFF. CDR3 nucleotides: TGTGCCAGCAGACAGGGGGGGACCTACAATGAGCAGTTCTTC.

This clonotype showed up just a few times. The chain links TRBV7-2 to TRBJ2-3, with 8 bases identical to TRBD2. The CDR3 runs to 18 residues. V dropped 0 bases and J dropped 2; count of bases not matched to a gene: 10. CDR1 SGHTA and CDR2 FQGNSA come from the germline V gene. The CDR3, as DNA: TGTGCCAGCAGCTTAGCCCGCCGTCAAGCGGGGGTCACAGATACGCAGTATTTT. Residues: CASSLARRQAGVTDTQYF.

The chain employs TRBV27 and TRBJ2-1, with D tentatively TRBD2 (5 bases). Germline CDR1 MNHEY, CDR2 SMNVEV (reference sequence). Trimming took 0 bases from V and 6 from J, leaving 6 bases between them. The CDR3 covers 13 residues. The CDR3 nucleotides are TGTGCCAGCAGTTTATCGCGGGTCAATGAGCAGTTCTTC. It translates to CASSLSRVNEQFF.

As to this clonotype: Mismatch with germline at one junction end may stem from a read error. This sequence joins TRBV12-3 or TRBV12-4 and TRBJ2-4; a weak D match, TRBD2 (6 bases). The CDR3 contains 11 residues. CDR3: CASSPGGLMEF. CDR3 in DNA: TGTGCCAGCAGTCCCGGGGGTCTGATGGAGTTC.

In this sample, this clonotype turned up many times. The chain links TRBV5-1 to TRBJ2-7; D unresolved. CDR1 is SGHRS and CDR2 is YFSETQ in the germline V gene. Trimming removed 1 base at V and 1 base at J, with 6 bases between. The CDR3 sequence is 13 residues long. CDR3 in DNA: TGCGCCAGCAGCTTGAGGATTTCCTACGAGCAGTACTTC. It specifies CASSLRISYEQYF. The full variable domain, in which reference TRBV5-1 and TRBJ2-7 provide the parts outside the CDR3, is KAGVTQTPRYLIKTRGQQVTLSCSPISGHRSVSWYQQTPGQGLQFLFEYFSETQRNKGNFPGRFSGRQFSNSRSEMNVSTLELGDSALYLCASSLRISYEQYFGPGTRLTVT.

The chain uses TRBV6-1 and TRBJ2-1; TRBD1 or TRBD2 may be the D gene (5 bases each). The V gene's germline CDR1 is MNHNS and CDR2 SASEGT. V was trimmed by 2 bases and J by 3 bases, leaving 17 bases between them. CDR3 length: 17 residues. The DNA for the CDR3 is TGTGCCAGCAGTGAATGGGTTCGGGAACAGGTCTACAATGAGCAGTTCTTC. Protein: CASSEWVREQVYNEQFF.

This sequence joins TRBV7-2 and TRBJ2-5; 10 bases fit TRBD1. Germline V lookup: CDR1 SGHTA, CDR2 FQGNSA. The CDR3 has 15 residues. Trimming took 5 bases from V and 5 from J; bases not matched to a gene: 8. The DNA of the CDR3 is TGTGCCAGCAGCCCGGGGACAGGGGTGCGGGAGACCCAGTACTTC. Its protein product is CASSPGTGVRETQYF.

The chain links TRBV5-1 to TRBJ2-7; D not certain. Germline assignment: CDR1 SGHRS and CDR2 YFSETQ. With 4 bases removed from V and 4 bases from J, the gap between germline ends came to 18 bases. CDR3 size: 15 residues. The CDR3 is CASSRDPQRVYEQYF. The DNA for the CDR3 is TGCGCCAGCAGCAGGGATCCCCAACGGGTTTACGAGCAGTACTTC.

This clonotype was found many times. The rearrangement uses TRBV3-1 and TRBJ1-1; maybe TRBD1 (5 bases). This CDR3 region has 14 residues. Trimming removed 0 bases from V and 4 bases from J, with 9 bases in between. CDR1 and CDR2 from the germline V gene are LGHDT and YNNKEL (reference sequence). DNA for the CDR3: TGTGCCAGCAGCCAAGACTACGGGGGCACTGAAGCTTTCTTT. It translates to CASSQDYGGTEAFF.

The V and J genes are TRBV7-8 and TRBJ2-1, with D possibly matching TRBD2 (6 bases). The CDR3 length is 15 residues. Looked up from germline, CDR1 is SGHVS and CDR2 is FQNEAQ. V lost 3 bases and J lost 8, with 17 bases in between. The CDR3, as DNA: TGTGCCAGCAGCTTTGGGACTGGACTGGTCGATGAGCAGTTCTTC. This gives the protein CASSFGTGLVDEQFF.

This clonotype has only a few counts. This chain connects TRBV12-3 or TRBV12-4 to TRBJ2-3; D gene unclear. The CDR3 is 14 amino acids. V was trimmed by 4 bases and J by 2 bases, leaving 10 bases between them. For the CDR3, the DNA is TGTGCCAGCAGTTGGAGCGTCGCCACAGATACGCAGTATTTT. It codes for CASSWSVATDTQYF.

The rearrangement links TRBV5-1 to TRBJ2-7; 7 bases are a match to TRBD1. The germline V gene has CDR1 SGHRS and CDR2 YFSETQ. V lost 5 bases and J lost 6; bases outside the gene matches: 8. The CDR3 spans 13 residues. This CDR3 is CASRKTTGFEQYF. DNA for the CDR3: TGCGCCAGCAGAAAGACGACAGGGTTCGAGCAGTACTTC.

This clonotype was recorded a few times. The DNA of the CDR3 is TGTGCCAGCATGCCCTCCTACAATGAGCAGTTCTTC. It encodes CASMPSYNEQFF. J is TRBJ2-1 and V is TRBV27; D remains ambiguous. The CDR3 sequence is 12 residues long. Per germline, CDR1 MNHEY and CDR2 SMNVEV (reference sequence). Trimming took off 7 bases at V and 0 bases at J, with 4 bases between the two ends.

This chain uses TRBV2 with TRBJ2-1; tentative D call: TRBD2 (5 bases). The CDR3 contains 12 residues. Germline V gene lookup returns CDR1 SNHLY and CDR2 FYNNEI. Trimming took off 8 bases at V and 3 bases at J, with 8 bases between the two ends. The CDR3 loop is CASGDYYNEQFF. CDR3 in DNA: TGTGCCAGCGGAGACTACTACAATGAGCAGTTCTTC.

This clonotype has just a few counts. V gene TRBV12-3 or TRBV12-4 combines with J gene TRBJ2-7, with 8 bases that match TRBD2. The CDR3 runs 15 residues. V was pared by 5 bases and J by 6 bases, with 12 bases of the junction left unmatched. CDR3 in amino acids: CASSPGLGTLGEQYV. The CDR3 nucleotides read TGTGCCAGCAGTCCGGGACTAGGAACCCTGGGCGAGCAGTACGTC.

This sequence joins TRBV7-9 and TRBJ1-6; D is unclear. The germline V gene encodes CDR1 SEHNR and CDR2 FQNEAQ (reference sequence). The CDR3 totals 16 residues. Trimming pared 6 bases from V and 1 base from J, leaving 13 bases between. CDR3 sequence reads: CASSSWSGSYNSPLHF. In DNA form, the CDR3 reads TGTGCCAGCAGTTCTTGGAGCGGATCCTATAATTCACCCCTCCACTTT.